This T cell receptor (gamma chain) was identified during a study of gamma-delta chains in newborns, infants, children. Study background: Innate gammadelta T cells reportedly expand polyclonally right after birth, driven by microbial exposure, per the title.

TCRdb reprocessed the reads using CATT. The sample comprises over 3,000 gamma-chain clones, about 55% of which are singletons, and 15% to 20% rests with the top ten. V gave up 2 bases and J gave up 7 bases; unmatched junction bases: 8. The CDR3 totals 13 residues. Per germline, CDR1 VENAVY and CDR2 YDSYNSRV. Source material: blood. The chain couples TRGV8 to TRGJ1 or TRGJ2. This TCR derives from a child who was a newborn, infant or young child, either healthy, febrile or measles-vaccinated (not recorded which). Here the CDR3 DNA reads TGTGCCACCTGGGATACTTTTGGGTATAAGAAACTCTTT. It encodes CATWDTFGYKKLF.